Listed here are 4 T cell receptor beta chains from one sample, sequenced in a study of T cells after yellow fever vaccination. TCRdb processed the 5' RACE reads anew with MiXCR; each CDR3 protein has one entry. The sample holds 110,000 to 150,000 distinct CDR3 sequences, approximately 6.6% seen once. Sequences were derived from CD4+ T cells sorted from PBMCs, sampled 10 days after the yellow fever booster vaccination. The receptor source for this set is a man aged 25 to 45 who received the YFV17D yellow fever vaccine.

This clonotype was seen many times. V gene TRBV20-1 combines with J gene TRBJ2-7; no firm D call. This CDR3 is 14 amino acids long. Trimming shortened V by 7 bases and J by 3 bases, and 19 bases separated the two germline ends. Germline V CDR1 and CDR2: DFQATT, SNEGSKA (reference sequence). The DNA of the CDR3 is TGCAGTGTCATAGCCAGTACAGCGATCTACGAGCAGTACTTC. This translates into CSVIASTAIYEQYF.

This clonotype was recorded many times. Here the CDR3 reads CASRGWTGEQETQYF. In DNA form, the CDR3 reads TGTGCCAGCAGGGGGTGGACAGGAGAGCAAGAGACCCAGTACTTC. The V call is TRBV28, the J call TRBJ2-5; 7 nucleotides align to TRBD1. CDR1 MDHEN and CDR2 SYDVKM come from the germline V gene. The V segment lost 6 bases and the J segment 2 bases; nucleotides outside the gene matches: 9. The CDR3 is 15 residues long.

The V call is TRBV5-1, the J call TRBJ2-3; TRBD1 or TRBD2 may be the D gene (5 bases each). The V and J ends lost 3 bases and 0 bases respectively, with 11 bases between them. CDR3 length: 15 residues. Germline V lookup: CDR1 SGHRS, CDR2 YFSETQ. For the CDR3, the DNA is TGCGCCAGCAGCTCCGGGACCTCCAGCACAGATACGCAGTATTTT. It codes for CASSSGTSSTDTQYF.

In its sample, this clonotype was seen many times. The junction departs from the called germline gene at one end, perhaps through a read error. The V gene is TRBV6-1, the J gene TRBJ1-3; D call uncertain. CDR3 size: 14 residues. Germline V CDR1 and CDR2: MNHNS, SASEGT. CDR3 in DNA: TGTGCCAGCACTGAATACCTCGGAGGAAACACCATATATTTT. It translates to CASTEYLGGNTIYF.